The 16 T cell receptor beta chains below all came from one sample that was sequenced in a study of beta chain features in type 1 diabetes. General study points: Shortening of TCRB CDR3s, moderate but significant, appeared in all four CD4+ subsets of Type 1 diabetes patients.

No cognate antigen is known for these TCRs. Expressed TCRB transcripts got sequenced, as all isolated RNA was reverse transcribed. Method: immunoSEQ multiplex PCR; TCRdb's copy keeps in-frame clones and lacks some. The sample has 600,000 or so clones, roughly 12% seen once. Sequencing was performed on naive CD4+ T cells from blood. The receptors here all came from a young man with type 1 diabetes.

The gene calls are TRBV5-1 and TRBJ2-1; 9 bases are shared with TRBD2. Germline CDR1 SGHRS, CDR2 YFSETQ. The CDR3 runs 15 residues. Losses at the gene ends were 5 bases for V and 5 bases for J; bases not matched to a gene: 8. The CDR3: CASSQTSGFNNEQFF. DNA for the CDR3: TGCGCCAGCAGTCAGACTAGCGGCTTTAACAATGAGCAGTTCTTC.

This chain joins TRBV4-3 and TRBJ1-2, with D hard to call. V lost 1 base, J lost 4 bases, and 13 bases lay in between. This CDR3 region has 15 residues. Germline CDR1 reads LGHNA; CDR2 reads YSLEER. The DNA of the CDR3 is TGCGCCAGCAGCCAAGCGGCAGCGAACGTCTATGGCTACACCTTC. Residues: CASSQAAANVYGYTF.

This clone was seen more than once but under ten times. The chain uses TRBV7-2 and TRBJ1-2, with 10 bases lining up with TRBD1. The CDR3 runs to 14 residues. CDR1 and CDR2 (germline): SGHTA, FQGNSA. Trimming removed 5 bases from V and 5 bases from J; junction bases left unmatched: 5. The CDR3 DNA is TGTGCCAGCAGCCTCGACAGGGGGCCTTATGGCTACACCTTC. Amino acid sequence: CASSLDRGPYGYTF.

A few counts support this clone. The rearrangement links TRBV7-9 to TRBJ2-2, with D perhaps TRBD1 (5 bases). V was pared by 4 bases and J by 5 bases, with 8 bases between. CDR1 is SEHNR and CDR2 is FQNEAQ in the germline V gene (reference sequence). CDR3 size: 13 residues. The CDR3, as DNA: TGTGCCAGCAGCTGGACACCGACCGGGGAGCTGTTTTTT. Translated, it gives CASSWTPTGELFF.

CDR3 sequence (DNA): TGTGCCAGCAGCCCCGGACGGGGCTACACCTTC. This gives the protein CASSPGRGYTF. The chain links TRBV6-5 to TRBJ1-2, with D hard to call. CDR3 length: 11 residues. V lost 6 bases to trimming and J lost 8 bases, with 10 bases between them. Germline CDR1 MNHEY, CDR2 SVGAGI.

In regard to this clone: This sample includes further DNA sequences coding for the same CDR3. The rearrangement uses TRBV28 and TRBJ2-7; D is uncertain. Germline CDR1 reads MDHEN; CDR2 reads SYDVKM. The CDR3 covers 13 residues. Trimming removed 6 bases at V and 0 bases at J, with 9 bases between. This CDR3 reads CASRRTGSYEQYF. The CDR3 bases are TGTGCCAGCAGACGGACGGGCTCCTACGAGCAGTACTTC.

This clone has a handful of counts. In DNA form, the CDR3 reads TGTGCCAGTAAGAGTGACTCTGGAAACACCATATATTTT. It codes for CASKSDSGNTIYF. The V gene is TRBV19, the J gene TRBJ1-3; D not certain. The CDR3 extends over 13 amino acids. CDR1 and CDR2 (germline): LNHDA, SQIVND (reference sequence). Between the trimmed V and J ends, which lost 7 bases and 0 bases, there was a span of 7 bases.

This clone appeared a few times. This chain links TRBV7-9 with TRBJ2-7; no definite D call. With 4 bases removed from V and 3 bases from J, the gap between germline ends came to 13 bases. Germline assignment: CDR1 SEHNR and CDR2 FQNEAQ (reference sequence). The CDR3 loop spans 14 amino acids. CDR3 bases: TGTGCCAGCAGCTCTGGGTCTTTTTACTACGAGCAGTACTTC. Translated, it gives CASSSGSFYYEQYF.

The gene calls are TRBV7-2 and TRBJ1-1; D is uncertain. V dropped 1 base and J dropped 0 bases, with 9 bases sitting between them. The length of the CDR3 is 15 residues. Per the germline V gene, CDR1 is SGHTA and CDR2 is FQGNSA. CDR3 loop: CASSLVLEVNTEAFF. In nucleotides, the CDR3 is TGTGCCAGCAGCTTAGTCCTAGAAGTGAACACTGAAGCTTTCTTT.

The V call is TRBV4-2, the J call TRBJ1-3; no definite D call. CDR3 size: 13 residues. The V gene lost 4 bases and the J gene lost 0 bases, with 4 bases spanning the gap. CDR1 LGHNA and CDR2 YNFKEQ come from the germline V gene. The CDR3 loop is CASSPSSGNTIYF. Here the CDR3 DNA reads TGTGCCAGCAGCCCTTCCTCTGGAAACACCATATATTTT.

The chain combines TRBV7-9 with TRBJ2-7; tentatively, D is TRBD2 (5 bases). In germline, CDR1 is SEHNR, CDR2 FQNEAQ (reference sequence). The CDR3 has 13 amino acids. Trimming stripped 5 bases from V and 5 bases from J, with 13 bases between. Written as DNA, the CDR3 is TGTGCCAGCAGCCTCGAATACGGGAACGAGCAGTACTTC. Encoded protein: CASSLEYGNEQYF.

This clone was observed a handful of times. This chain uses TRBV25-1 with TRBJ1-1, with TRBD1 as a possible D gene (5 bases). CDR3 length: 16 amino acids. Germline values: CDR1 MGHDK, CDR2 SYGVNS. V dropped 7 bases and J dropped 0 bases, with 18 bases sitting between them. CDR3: CASTSTGGAVNTEAFF. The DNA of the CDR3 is TGTGCCAGCACATCAACAGGAGGGGCGGTGAACACTGAAGCTTTCTTT. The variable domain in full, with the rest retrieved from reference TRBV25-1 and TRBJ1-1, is EADIYQTPRYLVIGTGKKITLECSQTMGHDKMYWYQQDPGMELHLIHYSYGVNSTEKGDLSSESTVSRIRTEHFPLTLESARPSHTSQYLCASTSTGGAVNTEAFFGQGTRLTVV.

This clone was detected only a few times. The CDR3 nucleotides read TGTGCCAGCAGCCGACGGACAGGGAGGAACACTGAAGCTTTCTTT. It encodes CASSRRTGRNTEAFF. The chain joins TRBV5-8 to TRBJ1-1; TRBD1 agrees at 8 bases. The V gene end was trimmed by 4 bases and the J gene end by 1 base; junction bases not matched to a gene: 6. CDR3 length equals 15 residues. Germline V gene data show CDR1 as SGHTS and CDR2 as YDEGEE.

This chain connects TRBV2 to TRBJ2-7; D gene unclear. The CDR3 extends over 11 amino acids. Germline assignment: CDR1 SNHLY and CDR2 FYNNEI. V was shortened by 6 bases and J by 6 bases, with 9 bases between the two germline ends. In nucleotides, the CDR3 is TGTGCCAGCAGGCTTAGTAGCGAGCAGTACTTC. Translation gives CASRLSSEQYF.

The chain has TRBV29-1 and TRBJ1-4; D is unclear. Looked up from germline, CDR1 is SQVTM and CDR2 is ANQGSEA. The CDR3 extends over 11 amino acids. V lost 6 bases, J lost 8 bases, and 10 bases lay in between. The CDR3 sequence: CSVTVGEKLFF. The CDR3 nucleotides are TGCAGCGTGACGGTGGGAGAAAAACTGTTTTTT.

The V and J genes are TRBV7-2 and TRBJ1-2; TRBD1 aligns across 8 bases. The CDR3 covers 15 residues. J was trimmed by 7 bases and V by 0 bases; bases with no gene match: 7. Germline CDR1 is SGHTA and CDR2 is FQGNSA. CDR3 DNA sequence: TGTGCCAGCAGCTTAGCGGGGCAGGGGGCGCGTGGCTACACCTTC. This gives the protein CASSLAGQGARGYTF.